These 28 T cell receptor beta chains share one sample of origin, sequenced in a study of T-cell reconstitution after alpha-beta-depleted transplantation in children. The library targeted TCRbeta and was prepared with unique molecular identifiers. TCRdb called the PCR reads again in MiXCR, with one record for every CDR3 protein. This sample carries about 72,000 distinct CDR3 sequences, around 7.9% of them seen once, and the ten largest clones take approximately 2.4%. Specimen: PBMCs from the stem cell graft donor, collected from the stem cell graft. These TCRs come from a human donor who donated a stem cell graft to a child with acute lymphoblastic leukemia.

There are many counts of this clonotype. This sequence joins TRBV29-1 and TRBJ2-2; D possibly matches TRBD1 or TRBD2 (7 bases each). The CDR3 consists of 15 residues. V was trimmed by 4 bases and J by 4 bases, leaving 16 bases between them. The germline CDR1 and CDR2 sequences are SQVTM and ANQGSEA. This CDR3 reads CSVGGGGSGTGELFF. DNA of the CDR3: TGCAGCGTTGGAGGGGGCGGGAGCGGCACCGGGGAGCTGTTTTTT.

The chain uses TRBV12-3 or TRBV12-4 and TRBJ1-3, with TRBD1 identical over 10 bases. CDR3 length: 16 residues. Trimming at V came to 5 bases and at J to 7 bases, leaving 11 bases not matched to a gene. The CDR3 sequence is CASSPDRGQRGNTIYF. CDR3 in DNA: TGTGCCAGCAGTCCCGACAGGGGGCAGAGAGGGAACACCATATATTTT.

This clonotype was counted at least ten times. The chain joins TRBV27 to TRBJ1-2; tentatively, D is TRBD1 (5 bases). With 6 bases removed from V and 0 bases from J, the gap between germline ends came to 14 bases. Germline V gives CDR1 MNHEY, CDR2 SMNVEV (reference sequence). The CDR3 is 15 residues long. This CDR3 is CASRQQANANYGYTF. The DNA for the CDR3 is TGTGCCAGCAGGCAACAGGCAAACGCTAACTATGGCTACACCTTC.

This clonotype was seen at least ten times. This chain connects TRBV6-5 to TRBJ1-5; a weak D match, TRBD1 (6 bases). V dropped 1 base and J dropped 4 bases, with 11 bases sitting between them. The CDR3 covers 15 residues. The V gene's germline CDR1 is MNHEY and CDR2 SVGAGI. This CDR3 reads CASSYFWTENQPQHF. CDR3 in DNA: TGTGCCAGCAGTTACTTTTGGACAGAAAATCAGCCCCAGCATTTT.

The chain uses TRBV19 and TRBJ2-1, with 8 bases aligning to TRBD1. This CDR3 contains 15 residues. Germline V gene data show CDR1 as LNHDA and CDR2 as SQIVND (reference sequence). With 5 bases clipped from V and 8 bases from J, the junction kept 11 bases outside the gene matches. CDR3 DNA sequence: TGTGCCAGTAGTCAGCCCAGGGGGCTGGGCGATGAGCAGTTCTTC. This codes for CASSQPRGLGDEQFF.

This clonotype was observed many times. CDR3 sequence reads: CASSLTSAFTDTQYF. CDR3 coding DNA: TGCGCCAGCAGCTTGACTAGCGCCTTCACAGATACGCAGTATTTT. The rearrangement links TRBV5-1 to TRBJ2-3; 7 bases are shared with TRBD2. This CDR3 has 15 residues. CDR1 SGHRS and CDR2 YFSETQ come from the germline V gene. Losses at the gene ends were 1 base for V and 2 bases for J; bases not matched to a gene: 4.

There are many counts of this clonotype. This chain uses TRBV2 with TRBJ1-1; D is ambiguous. This CDR3 has 16 residues. Germline V gene sequence: CDR1 SNHLY, CDR2 FYNNEI. V was shortened by 2 bases and J by 0 bases, with 13 bases between the two germline ends. The CDR3 DNA reads as TGTGCCAGCAGTGAACCCCGGAAAGGAATGAACACTGAAGCTTTCTTT. It is translated as CASSEPRKGMNTEAFF. Full variable domain (missing parts from reference TRBV2 and TRBJ1-1): EPEVTQTPSHQVTQMGQEVILRCVPISNHLYFYWYRQILGQKVEFLVSFYNNEISEKSEIFDDQFSVERPDGSNFTLKIRSTKLEDSAMYFCASSEPRKGMNTEAFFGQGTRLTVV.

This clonotype was found many times. Here the CDR3 reads CASSHSGDRSYEQYF. The DNA for the CDR3 is TGTGCCAGCAGTCATTCCGGGGACAGGTCCTACGAGCAGTACTTC. The genes are TRBV12-3 or TRBV12-4 and TRBJ2-7; 8 nucleotides agree with TRBD1. Losses at the gene ends were 5 bases for V and 1 base for J; bases not matched to a gene: 7. The CDR3 is 15 amino acids.

This clonotype was counted ten times or more. The chain joins TRBV12-3 or TRBV12-4 to TRBJ2-1; D is ambiguous. The CDR3 sequence is 13 residues long. V was trimmed by 2 bases and J by 2 bases, leaving 4 bases between them. CDR3 amino acids: CASSLPPYNEQFF. The CDR3 DNA sequence: TGTGCCAGCAGTTTACCCCCCTACAATGAGCAGTTCTTC.

This rearrangement joins TRBV13 to TRBJ2-7, with 8 bases identical to TRBD1. The CDR3 loop spans 12 amino acids. Germline CDR1 is PRHDT and CDR2 is FYEKMQ (reference sequence). With 5 bases clipped from V and 8 bases from J, the junction kept 5 bases outside the gene matches. The CDR3 bases are TGTGCCAGCAGCCCGGGGGACAGGCAGCAGTACTTC. This encodes CASSPGDRQQYF.

At least ten counts were recorded for this clonotype. This chain links TRBV7-2 with TRBJ2-3; D is perhaps TRBD2 (7 bases). The CDR3 has 16 residues. Germline V gene lookup returns CDR1 SGHTA and CDR2 FQGNSA. Trimming pared 7 bases from V and 2 bases from J, leaving 19 bases between. CDR3 nucleotide sequence: TGTGCCAGCACCCTCTTGGGGGGGGGGCCCACAGATACGCAGTATTTT. It specifies CASTLLGGGPTDTQYF.

The chain employs TRBV28 and TRBJ1-5; no definite D call. The CDR3 spans 13 residues. CDR1 and CDR2 from the germline V gene are MDHEN and SYDVKM. Trimming pared 6 bases from V and 4 bases from J, leaving 10 bases between. The CDR3 here is CASRWTFNQPQHF. The CDR3 bases are TGTGCCAGCAGGTGGACCTTTAATCAGCCCCAGCATTTT. Full variable domain (rest looked up from reference TRBV28 and TRBJ1-5): DVKVTQSSRYLVKRTGEKVFLECVQDMDHENMFWYRQDPGLGLRLIYFSYDVKMKEKGDIPEGYSVSREKKERFSLILESASTNQTSMYLCASRWTFNQPQHFGDGTRLSIL.

The table lists this clonotype with many counts. This chain uses TRBV28 with TRBJ2-7; D ambiguous. The V gene lost 4 bases and the J gene lost 4 bases, with 14 bases spanning the gap. Germline V gene lookup returns CDR1 MDHEN and CDR2 SYDVKM. The CDR3 consists of 14 residues. The DNA for the CDR3 is TGTGCCAGCAGTTCCCCGGGCACGAGATACGAGCAGTACTTC. Translated: CASSSPGTRYEQYF.

The chain employs TRBV5-1 and TRBJ2-2; TRBD2 might be the D (5 bases). Trimming removed 3 bases at V and 9 bases at J, with 9 bases between. The CDR3 is 12 amino acids. Germline assignment: CDR1 SGHRS and CDR2 YFSETQ. In DNA form, the CDR3 reads TGCGCCAGCAGCTGGGAGAATCGGGAGCTGTTTTTT. Its protein is CASSWENRELFF.

In its sample, this clonotype was seen many times. The V call is TRBV7-3, the J call TRBJ2-2; the D gene is possibly TRBD2 (5 bases). V lost 5 bases and J lost 5, with 12 bases in between. Germline-derived CDR1 and CDR2 are SGHTA and FQGTGA. The CDR3 totals 14 residues. The CDR3 DNA reads TGTGCCAGCAGCCGGACTTACGAAACCGGGGAGCTGTTTTTT. It translates to CASSRTYETGELFF. Filled out from reference TRBV7-3 and TRBJ2-2, the complete variable domain reads GAGVSQTPSNKVTEKGKYVELRCDPISGHTALYWYRQSLGQGPEFLIYFQGTGAADDSGLPNDRFFAVRPEGSVSTLKIQRTERGDSAVYLCASSRTYETGELFFGEGSRLTVL.

This clonotype was seen repeatedly, ten times or more. This chain links TRBV7-9 with TRBJ2-7; weak D call: TRBD1 (6 bases). This CDR3 has 14 residues. V gave up 7 bases and J gave up 1 base, with 14 bases separating them. Germline V gene sequence: CDR1 SEHNR, CDR2 FQNEAQ (reference sequence). The CDR3 nucleotides read TGTGCCAGCACCCCCCGGGACAAGTCCTACGAGCAGTACTTC. Its protein is CASTPRDKSYEQYF.

This clonotype has more than one count but fewer than ten. The genes are TRBV19 and TRBJ2-1, with D maybe TRBD2 (6 bases). Trimming took 3 bases from V and 3 from J, leaving 12 bases between them. Germline V gene data show CDR1 as LNHDA and CDR2 as SQIVND (reference sequence). CDR3 size: 15 residues. The DNA of the CDR3 is TGTGCCAGTAGTATTGGCGGGAAAATCTACAATGAGCAGTTCTTC. Its protein product is CASSIGGKIYNEQFF. The full variable domain, with the rest looked up from reference TRBV19 and TRBJ2-1, is DGGITQSPKYLFRKEGQNVTLSCEQNLNHDAMYWYRQDPGQGLRLIYYSQIVNDFQKGDIAEGYSVSREKKESFPLTVTSAQKNPTAFYLCASSIGGKIYNEQFFGPGTRLTVL.

Points on this clonotype: The junction differs from germline at one of its ends, possibly a read error. The J gene is TRBJ2-1, the V gene TRBV11-1, with D possibly matching TRBD2 (5 bases). The CDR3 has 15 amino acids. Looked up from germline, CDR1 is SGHAT and CDR2 is FQDESV (reference sequence). CDR3 amino acids: CAISPGISCYNEQFF. In nucleotides, the CDR3 is TGTGCCATCAGCCCCGGGATCAGCTGCTACAATGAGCAGTTCTTC.

This clonotype was counted ten times or more. The J gene is TRBJ1-1, the V gene TRBV13; weak D call: TRBD1 (6 bases). Germline CDR1 and CDR2: PRHDT and FYEKMQ (reference sequence). The V end lost 5 bases, the J end lost 0 bases, and 13 bases lay between the germline ends. The length of the CDR3 is 15 residues. The CDR3 sequence is CASSTGQLMNTEAFF. Here the CDR3 DNA reads TGTGCCAGCAGCACCGGACAGTTAATGAACACTGAAGCTTTCTTT.

The chain carries TRBV6-2 or TRBV6-3 and TRBJ2-2; D gene unclear. The CDR3 has 13 residues. Germline V gives CDR1 MNHEY, CDR2 SVGEGT. Trimming removed 6 bases from V and 3 bases from J, with 8 bases in between. CDR3 bases: TGTGCCAGCAGGGGGTGGGACACCGGGGAGCTGTTTTTT. Protein product: CASRGWDTGELFF.

The rearrangement joins TRBV5-6 to TRBJ2-5; TRBD1 or TRBD2 may be the D gene (5 bases each). Germline V gives CDR1 SGHDT, CDR2 YYEEEE. V lost 4 bases and J 4 bases, leaving 17 bases between the germline ends. CDR3 length equals 15 residues. The CDR3 region has the DNA TGTGCCAGCAGCCGAGGGGTTGGGCTGGGAGAGACCCAGTACTTC. Translated: CASSRGVGLGETQYF.

This clonotype was seen ten or more times. This chain links TRBV4-3 with TRBJ2-1; perhaps TRBD1 as D (6 bases). The CDR3 is 16 amino acids. Trimming shortened V by 3 bases and J by 8 bases, and 20 bases separated the two germline ends. Germline V gene lookup returns CDR1 LGHNA and CDR2 YSLEER. The CDR3, as DNA: TGCGCCAGCAGCCACTGGACTTTAGGGGGAATCCATGAGCAGTTCTTC. This sequence encodes CASSHWTLGGIHEQFF.

This clonotype appeared many times. V and J are TRBV24-1 and TRBJ2-7; maybe TRBD1 (5 bases). Germline-derived CDR1 and CDR2 are KGHDR and SFDVKD. V lost 2 bases to trimming and J lost 2 bases, with 6 bases between them. This CDR3 spans 13 amino acids. The CDR3: CATSDWTTYEQYF. As DNA, the CDR3 is TGTGCCACCAGTGATTGGACAACCTACGAGCAGTACTTC.

There are many counts of this clonotype. The V gene is TRBV7-2, the J gene TRBJ2-3; no reliable D call. Germline V gene lookup returns CDR1 SGHTA and CDR2 FQGNSA. Trimming shortened V by 5 bases and J by 6 bases, and 9 bases separated the two germline ends. The CDR3 length is 12 residues. This CDR3 reads CASSHRVDTQYF. In nucleotides, the CDR3 is TGTGCCAGCAGCCATCGCGTTGATACGCAGTATTTT.

This clonotype was recorded many times. The chain couples TRBV11-3 to TRBJ2-7; 9 bases are shared with TRBD1. The ends lost 4 bases at V and 6 bases at J; junction bases unmatched: 19. Germline assignment: CDR1 SGHNT and CDR2 YENEEA. The CDR3 length is 18 residues. Here the CDR3 reads CASSSILGGDRATGEQYF. CDR3 coding DNA: TGTGCCAGCAGCTCGATCCTGGGGGGGGACAGGGCGACTGGCGAGCAGTACTTC.

This clonotype was seen at least ten times. The V and J genes are TRBV4-2 and TRBJ1-1; D is possibly TRBD1 (6 bases). Germline V lookup: CDR1 LGHNA, CDR2 YNFKEQ. Trimming left V 4 bases short and J 3 bases short, with 15 bases between. This CDR3 contains 15 residues. CDR3 protein: CASSLQQGRDTEAFF. The CDR3, as DNA: TGTGCCAGCAGCCTACAACAGGGAAGGGACACTGAAGCTTTCTTT.

This clonotype was seen a handful of times. V is TRBV20-1 and J is TRBJ1-4; D is unresolved. V was clipped by 3 bases and J by 7 bases, with 15 bases between them. There are 14 residues in the CDR3. CDR1 DFQATT and CDR2 SNEGSKA come from the germline V gene (reference sequence). The CDR3: CSARAGGRGEKLFF. CDR3 nucleotide sequence: TGCAGTGCTAGGGCGGGAGGGCGCGGTGAAAAACTGTTTTTT.

This clonotype was recorded at least ten times. The CDR3 bases are TGTGCCAGCAGCTTCGTCCAAGGCTACACCTTC. As protein: CASSFVQGYTF. This chain links TRBV7-9 with TRBJ1-2; D unresolved. The V end was cut by 3 bases, the J end by 8 bases, with 7 bases between. Germline V gives CDR1 SEHNR, CDR2 FQNEAQ (reference sequence). The CDR3 is 11 amino acids.